Each of the 4 T cell receptor beta chains below was sequenced from the same sample in a study of shared clonotypes between healthy human individuals. Produced via immunoSEQ multiplex PCR; TCRdb's table is partial and in-frame only. The sample contains about 120,000 clones, about 71% of which appear only once. Sequenced sample: memory CD8+ T cells sorted from blood. The subset denotes: CD45RO+ cells pooled with CCR7-negative TemRA cells. The receptors shown here come from a young woman in good health.

This chain uses TRBV28 with TRBJ2-7, with D perhaps TRBD1 (5 bases). V lost 6 bases, J lost 1 base, and 16 bases lay in between. This CDR3 has 15 amino acids. CDR1 is MDHEN and CDR2 is SYDVKM in the germline V gene. CDR3 residues: CASSLRAGKSYEQYF. DNA for the CDR3: TGTGCCAGCAGCCTCAGGGCAGGGAAGTCCTACGAGCAGTACTTC.

This chain joins TRBV29-1 and TRBJ2-1; 7 bases fit TRBD1. Per germline, CDR1 SQVTM and CDR2 ANQGSEA. The ends lost 3 bases at V and 3 bases at J; junction bases unmatched: 2. The CDR3 consists of 13 residues. The CDR3 DNA follows: TGCAGCGTTGATTGGGACAGCTACAATGAGCAGTTCTTC. Translated: CSVDWDSYNEQFF.

This clone came up once. The rearrangement links TRBV13 to TRBJ2-5, with 11 bases aligning to TRBD2. The better agreement between TRBJ2-7 and the DNA end casts doubt on the J call. This CDR3 has 17 amino acids. Germline V gives CDR1 PRHDT, CDR2 FYEKMQ (reference sequence). The CDR3 sequence: CASSPMTSGVGSYEQYF. DNA of the CDR3: TGTGCCAGCAGCCCGATGACTAGCGGGGTGGGCTCCTACGAGCAGTACTTC.

This clone qualifies as medium-sized (0.01 to 0.1%). CDR3 sequence reads: CAIRPDYFSYNEQFF. In DNA form, the CDR3 reads TGTGCCATCAGGCCGGACTATTTTTCGTACAATGAGCAGTTCTTC. The rearrangement uses TRBV10-3 and TRBJ2-1; D might be TRBD2 (6 bases). Germline CDR1 reads ENHRY; CDR2 reads SYGVKD. V lost 6 bases and J lost 4, with 16 bases in between. The CDR3 extends over 15 amino acids.